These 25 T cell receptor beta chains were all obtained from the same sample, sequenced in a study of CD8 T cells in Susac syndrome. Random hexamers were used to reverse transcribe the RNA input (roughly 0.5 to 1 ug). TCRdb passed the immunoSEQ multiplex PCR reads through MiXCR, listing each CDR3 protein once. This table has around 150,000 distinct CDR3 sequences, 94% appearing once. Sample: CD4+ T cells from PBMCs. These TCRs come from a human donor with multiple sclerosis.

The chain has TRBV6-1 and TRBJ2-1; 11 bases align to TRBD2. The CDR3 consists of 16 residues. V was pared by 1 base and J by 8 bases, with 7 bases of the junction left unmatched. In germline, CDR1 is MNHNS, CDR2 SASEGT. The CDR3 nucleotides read TGTGCCAGCAGTGAAGGAGGTAGCGGGAGGGCCCATGAGCAGTTCTTC. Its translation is CASSEGGSGRAHEQFF.

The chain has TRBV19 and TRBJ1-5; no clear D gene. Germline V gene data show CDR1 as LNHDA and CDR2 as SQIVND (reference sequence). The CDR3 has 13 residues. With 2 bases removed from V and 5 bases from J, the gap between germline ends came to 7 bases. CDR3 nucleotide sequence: TGTGCCAGTAGTATACGGGAAGATCAGCCCCAGCATTTT. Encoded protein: CASSIREDQPQHF.

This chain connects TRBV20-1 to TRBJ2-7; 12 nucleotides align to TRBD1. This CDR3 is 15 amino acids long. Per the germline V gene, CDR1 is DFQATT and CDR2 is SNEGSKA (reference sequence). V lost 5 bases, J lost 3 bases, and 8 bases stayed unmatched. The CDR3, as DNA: TGCAGTGCTCGCGGGACAGGGGGCTTTTTCTACGAGCAGTACTTC. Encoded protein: CSARGTGGFFYEQYF.

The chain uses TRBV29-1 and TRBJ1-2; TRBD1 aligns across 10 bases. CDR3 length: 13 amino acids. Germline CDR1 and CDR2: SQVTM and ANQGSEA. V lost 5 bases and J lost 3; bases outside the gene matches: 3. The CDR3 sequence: CSVTGTGDYGYTF. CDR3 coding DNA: TGCAGCGTTACCGGGACAGGGGACTATGGCTACACCTTC.

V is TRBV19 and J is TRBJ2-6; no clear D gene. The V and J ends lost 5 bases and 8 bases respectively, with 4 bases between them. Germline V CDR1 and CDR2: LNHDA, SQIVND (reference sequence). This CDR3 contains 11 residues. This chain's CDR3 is CASSFTNVLTF. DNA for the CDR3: TGTGCCAGTAGTTTTACCAACGTCCTGACTTTC.

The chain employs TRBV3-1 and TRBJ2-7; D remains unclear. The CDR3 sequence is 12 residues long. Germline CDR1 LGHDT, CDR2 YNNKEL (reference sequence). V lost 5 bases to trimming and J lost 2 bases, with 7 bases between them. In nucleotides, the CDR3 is TGTGCCAGCAGCACACCTACCTACGAGCAGTACTTC. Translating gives CASSTPTYEQYF.

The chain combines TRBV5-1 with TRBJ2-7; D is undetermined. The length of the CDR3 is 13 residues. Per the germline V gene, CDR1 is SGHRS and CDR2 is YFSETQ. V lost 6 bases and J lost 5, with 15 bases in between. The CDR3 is CASKTLNQHEQYF. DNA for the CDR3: TGCGCCAGCAAGACGCTGAATCAACACGAGCAGTACTTC.

Here the CDR3 DNA reads TGTGCCAGCAGTTACCCGACAGACTATGGCTACACCTTC. Protein sequence: CASSYPTDYGYTF. The chain recombines TRBV6-6 with TRBJ1-2, with TRBD1 as a possible D gene (5 bases). The CDR3 sequence is 13 residues long. V dropped 2 bases and J dropped 3 bases, with 7 bases sitting between them. Germline CDR1 MNHNY, CDR2 SVGAGI (reference sequence).

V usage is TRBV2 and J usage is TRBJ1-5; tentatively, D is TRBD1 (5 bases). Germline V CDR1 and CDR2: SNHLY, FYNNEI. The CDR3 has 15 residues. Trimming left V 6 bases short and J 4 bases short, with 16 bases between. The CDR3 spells CASRGEGLQNQPQHF. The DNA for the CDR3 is TGTGCCAGCAGGGGGGAGGGGCTTCAGAATCAGCCCCAGCATTTT.

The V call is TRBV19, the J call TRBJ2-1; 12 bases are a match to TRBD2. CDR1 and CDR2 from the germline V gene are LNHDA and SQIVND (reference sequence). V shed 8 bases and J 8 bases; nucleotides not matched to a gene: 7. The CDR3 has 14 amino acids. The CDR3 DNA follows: TGTGCCAGTCGAACTAGCGGGAGGAGGGATGAGCAGTTCTTC. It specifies CASRTSGRRDEQFF. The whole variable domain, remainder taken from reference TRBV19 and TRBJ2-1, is DGGITQSPKYLFRKEGQNVTLSCEQNLNHDAMYWYRQDPGQGLRLIYYSQIVNDFQKGDIAEGYSVSREKKESFPLTVTSAQKNPTAFYLCASRTSGRRDEQFFGPGTRLTVL.

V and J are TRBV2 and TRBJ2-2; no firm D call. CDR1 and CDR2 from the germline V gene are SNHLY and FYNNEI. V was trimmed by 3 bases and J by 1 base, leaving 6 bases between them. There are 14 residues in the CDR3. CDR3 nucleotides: TGTGCCAGCAGTGAGGAAGTGAACACCGGGGAGCTGTTTTTT. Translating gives CASSEEVNTGELFF.

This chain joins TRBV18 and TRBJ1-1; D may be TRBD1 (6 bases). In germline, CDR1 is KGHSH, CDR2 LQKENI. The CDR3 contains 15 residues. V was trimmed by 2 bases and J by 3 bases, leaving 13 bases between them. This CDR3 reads CASSPIGGEDTEAFF. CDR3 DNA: TGTGCCAGCTCACCAATCGGGGGCGAGGACACTGAAGCTTTCTTT.

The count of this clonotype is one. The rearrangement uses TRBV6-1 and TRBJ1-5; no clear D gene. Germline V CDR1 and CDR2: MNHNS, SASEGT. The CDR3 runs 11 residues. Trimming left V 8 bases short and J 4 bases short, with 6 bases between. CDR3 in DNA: TGTGCCAGCGGGCCGAATCAGCCCCAGCATTTT. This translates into CASGPNQPQHF.

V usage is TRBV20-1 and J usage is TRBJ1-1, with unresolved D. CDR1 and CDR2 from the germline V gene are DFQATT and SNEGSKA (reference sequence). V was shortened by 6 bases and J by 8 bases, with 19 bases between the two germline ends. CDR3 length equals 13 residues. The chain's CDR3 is CSAPSHGSGEAFF. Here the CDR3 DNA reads TGCAGTGCCCCGTCCCACGGATCGGGAGAAGCTTTCTTT.

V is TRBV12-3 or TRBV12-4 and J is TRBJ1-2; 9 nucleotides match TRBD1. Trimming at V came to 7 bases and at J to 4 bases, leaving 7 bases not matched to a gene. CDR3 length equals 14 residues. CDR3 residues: CASTRTGEIYGYTF. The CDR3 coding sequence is TGTGCCAGCACGCGGACAGGGGAGATCTATGGCTACACCTTC.

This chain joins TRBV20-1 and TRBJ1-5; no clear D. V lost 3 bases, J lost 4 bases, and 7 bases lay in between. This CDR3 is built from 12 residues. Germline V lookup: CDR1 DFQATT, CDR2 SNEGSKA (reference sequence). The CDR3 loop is CSARAANQPQHF. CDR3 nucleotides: TGCAGTGCTAGGGCAGCTAATCAGCCCCAGCATTTT.

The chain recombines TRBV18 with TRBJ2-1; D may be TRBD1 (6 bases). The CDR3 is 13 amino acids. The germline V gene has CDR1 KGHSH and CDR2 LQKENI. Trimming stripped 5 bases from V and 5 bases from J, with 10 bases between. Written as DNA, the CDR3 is TGTGCCAGCTCAGACAGGAGAGACAATGAGCAGTTCTTC. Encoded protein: CASSDRRDNEQFF.

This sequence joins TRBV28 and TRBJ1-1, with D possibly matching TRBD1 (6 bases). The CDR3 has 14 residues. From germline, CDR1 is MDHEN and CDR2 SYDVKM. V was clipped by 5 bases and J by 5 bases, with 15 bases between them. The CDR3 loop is CASSPYGGQTEAFF. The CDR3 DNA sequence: TGTGCCAGCAGTCCCTATGGGGGGCAAACTGAAGCTTTCTTT.

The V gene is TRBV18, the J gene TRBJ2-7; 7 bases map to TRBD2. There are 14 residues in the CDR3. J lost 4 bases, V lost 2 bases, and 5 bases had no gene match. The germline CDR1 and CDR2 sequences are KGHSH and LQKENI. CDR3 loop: CASSPAGEKYEQYF. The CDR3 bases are TGTGCCAGCTCACCAGCGGGAGAGAAATACGAGCAGTACTTC. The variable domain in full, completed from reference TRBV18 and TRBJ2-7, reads NAGVMQNPRHLVRRRGQEARLRCSPMKGHSHVYWYRQLPEEGLKFMVYLQKENIIDESGMPKERFSAEFPKEGPSILRIQQVVRGDSAAYFCASSPAGEKYEQYFGPGTRLTVT.

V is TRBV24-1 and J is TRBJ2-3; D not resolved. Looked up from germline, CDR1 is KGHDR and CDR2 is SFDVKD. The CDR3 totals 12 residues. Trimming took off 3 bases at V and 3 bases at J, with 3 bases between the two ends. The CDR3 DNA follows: TGTGCCACCAGTGATCGGACAGATACGCAGTATTTT. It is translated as CATSDRTDTQYF.

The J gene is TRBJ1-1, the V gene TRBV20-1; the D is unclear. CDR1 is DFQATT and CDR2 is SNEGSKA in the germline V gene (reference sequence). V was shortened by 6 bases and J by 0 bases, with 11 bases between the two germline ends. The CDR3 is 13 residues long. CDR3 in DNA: TGCAGTGCCCTTACCCTCATGAACACTGAAGCTTTCTTT. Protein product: CSALTLMNTEAFF.

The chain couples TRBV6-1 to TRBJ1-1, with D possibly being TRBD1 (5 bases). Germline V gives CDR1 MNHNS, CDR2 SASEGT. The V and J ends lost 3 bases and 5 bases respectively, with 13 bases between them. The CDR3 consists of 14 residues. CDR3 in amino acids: CASSDPGKVTEAFF. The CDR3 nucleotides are TGTGCCAGCAGTGACCCAGGGAAGGTAACTGAAGCTTTCTTT.

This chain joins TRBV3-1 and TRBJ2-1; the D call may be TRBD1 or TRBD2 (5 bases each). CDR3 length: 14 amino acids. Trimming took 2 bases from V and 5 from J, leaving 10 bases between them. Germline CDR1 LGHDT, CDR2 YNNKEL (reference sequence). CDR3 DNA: TGTGCCAGCAGCCAACGGGACGGTAACAATGAGCAGTTCTTC. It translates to CASSQRDGNNEQFF.

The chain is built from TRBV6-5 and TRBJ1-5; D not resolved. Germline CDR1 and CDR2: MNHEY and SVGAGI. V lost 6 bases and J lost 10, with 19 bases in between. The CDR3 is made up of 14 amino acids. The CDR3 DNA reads TGTGCCAGCAGCCTCGACGGGCGCGGGAAACCCCAGCATTTT. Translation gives CASSLDGRGKPQHF.

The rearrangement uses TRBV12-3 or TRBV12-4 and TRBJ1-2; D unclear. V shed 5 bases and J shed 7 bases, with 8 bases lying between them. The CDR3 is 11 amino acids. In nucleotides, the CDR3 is TGTGCCAGCAGTCTGATGAGTGGCTACACCTTC. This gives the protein CASSLMSGYTF.